Listed here are 10 T cell receptor beta chains from one sample, sequenced in a study of blood T cell repertoires in COVID-19 (dated by TCRdb to the early 2020s). Library creation used the immunoSEQ multiplex PCR assay. In its TCRdb copy, this immuneACCESS table keeps in-frame sequences only and misses some clones. Where compared with another copy, unresolved V genes explain less than half of these, and the others have no known cause. The table for this sample lists approximately 300,000 clones; 89% of them were counted only once. Together, the top ten hold nearly 6.5% of the sample. Sequenced: peripheral blood. All receptors come from a man younger than 35 who had recovered from COVID-19.

V gene TRBV4-1 combines with J gene TRBJ1-2; 8 bases line up with TRBD1. This CDR3 spans 15 amino acids. Per the germline V gene, CDR1 is MGHRA and CDR2 is YSYEKL. V shed 4 bases, J shed 0 bases, and the junction held 4 bases outside the gene matches. The CDR3 DNA is TGCGCCAGCAGCCGAGGACAGGGTCCTAACTATGGCTACACCTTC. It translates to CASSRGQGPNYGYTF.

The chain uses TRBV6-5 and TRBJ2-3; 7 bases line up with TRBD1. The CDR3 sequence is 15 residues long. Per the germline V gene, CDR1 is MNHEY and CDR2 is SVGAGI. V shed 5 bases and J 3 bases; nucleotides not matched to a gene: 8. The CDR3 here is CASSPQGVRTDTQYF. The CDR3 region has the DNA TGTGCCAGCAGTCCCCAGGGGGTTAGGACAGATACGCAGTATTTT.

The gene calls are TRBV5-1 and TRBJ1-1, with no clear D. The length of the CDR3 is 14 residues. Germline values: CDR1 SGHRS, CDR2 YFSETQ. Trimming stripped 0 bases from V and 9 bases from J, with 15 bases between. The CDR3 nucleotides are TGCGCCAGCAGCTTGGAGTGGTTATCGGAGAAAGCTTTCTTT. Residues: CASSLEWLSEKAFF. The full variable domain, completed using reference TRBV5-1 and TRBJ1-1, is KAGVTQTPRYLIKTRGQQVTLSCSPISGHRSVSWYQQTPGQGLQFLFEYFSETQRNKGNFPGRFSGRQFSNSRSEMNVSTLELGDSALYLCASSLEWLSEKAFFGQGTRLTVV.

The rearrangement uses TRBV7-2 and TRBJ1-1, with 7 bases fitting TRBD1. Trimming cost V 4 bases and J 1 base; bases outside gene matches: 6. The CDR3 extends over 15 amino acids. CDR1 and CDR2 from the germline V gene are SGHTA and FQGNSA. The CDR3 DNA reads TGTGCCAGCAGCTCATCCGGGACAGCGAACACTGAAGCTTTCTTT. Encoded protein: CASSSSGTANTEAFF. The entire variable domain, with the rest obtained from reference TRBV7-2 and TRBJ1-1, is as follows: GAGVSQSPSNKVTEKGKDVELRCDPISGHTALYWYRQSLGQGLEFLIYFQGNSAPDKSGLPSDRFSAERTGGSVSTLTIQRTQQEDSAVYLCASSSSGTANTEAFFGQGTRLTVV.

The rearrangement links TRBV5-1 to TRBJ2-1, with 8 bases lining up with TRBD2. This CDR3 comprises 17 residues. The trim removed 4 bases at V and 5 bases at J, leaving 14 bases unmatched. CDR1 is SGHRS and CDR2 is YFSETQ in the germline V gene. For the CDR3, the DNA is TGCGCCAGCAGCGCCCAACCCCTAGCGGGCGGGAACAATGAGCAGTTCTTC. It encodes CASSAQPLAGGNNEQFF.

This clone was counted a single time. Here the CDR3 reads CASRPELTEAFF. The CDR3 DNA is TGTGCCAGCAGGCCTGAACTCACTGAAGCTTTCTTT. This chain uses TRBV6-6 with TRBJ1-1; D unresolved. Germline-derived CDR1 and CDR2 are MNHNY and SVGAGI (reference sequence). Trimming shortened V by 6 bases and J by 4 bases, and 9 bases separated the two germline ends. This CDR3 is built from 12 residues.

The J gene is TRBJ1-3, the V gene TRBV4-2, with 7 bases that match TRBD1. The CDR3 is 17 residues long. Trimming at V came to 0 bases and at J to 3 bases, leaving 8 bases not matched to a gene. Germline V CDR1 and CDR2: LGHNA, YNFKEQ. The CDR3 protein is CASSQDRGRGVGNTIYF. The CDR3 DNA follows: TGTGCCAGCAGCCAAGATCGGGGCAGGGGGGTTGGAAACACCATATATTTT.

This clone showed up just once. The chain couples TRBV5-1 to TRBJ2-1; 7 bases are shared with TRBD1. The CDR3 has 15 residues. In germline, CDR1 is SGHRS, CDR2 YFSETQ. With V trimmed by 6 bases and J by 5 bases, 11 bases remained unmatched. The CDR3 nucleotides are TGCGCCAGCAACCTATACGGGACAGATAACAATGAGCAGTTCTTC. The encoded protein is CASNLYGTDNNEQFF.

The CDR3 coding sequence is TGTGCCAGCAGTCAGACAGGCCGAGGGAACACTGAAGCTTTCTTT. Translated: CASSQTGRGNTEAFF. This chain joins TRBV28 and TRBJ1-1, with D possibly being TRBD1 (6 bases). The CDR3 has 15 residues. The V and J ends lost 5 bases and 1 base respectively, with 14 bases between them. Germline CDR1 and CDR2: MDHEN and SYDVKM.

The V call is TRBV6-5, the J call TRBJ1-1, with 8 bases fitting TRBD1. Germline trimming cut 4 bases from V and 6 bases from J; bases unmatched to any gene: 7. Germline assignment: CDR1 MNHEY and CDR2 SVGAGI. The CDR3 has 14 amino acids. The CDR3 DNA follows: TGTGCCAGCAGTTCGGGACAGGCAAACGCTGAAGCTTTCTTT. Amino acid sequence: CASSSGQANAEAFF.